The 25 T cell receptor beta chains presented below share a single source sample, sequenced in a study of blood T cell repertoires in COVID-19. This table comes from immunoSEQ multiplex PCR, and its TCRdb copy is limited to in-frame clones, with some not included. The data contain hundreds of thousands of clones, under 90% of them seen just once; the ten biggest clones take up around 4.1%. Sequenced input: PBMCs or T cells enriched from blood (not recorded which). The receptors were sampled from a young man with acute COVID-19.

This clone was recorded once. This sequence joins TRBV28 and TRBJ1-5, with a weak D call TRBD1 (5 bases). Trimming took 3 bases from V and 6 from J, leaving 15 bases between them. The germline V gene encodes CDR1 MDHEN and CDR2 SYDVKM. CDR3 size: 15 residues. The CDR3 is CASSFRGRNGQPQHF. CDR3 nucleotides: TGTGCCAGCAGTTTTCGGGGGAGAAATGGTCAGCCCCAGCATTTT.

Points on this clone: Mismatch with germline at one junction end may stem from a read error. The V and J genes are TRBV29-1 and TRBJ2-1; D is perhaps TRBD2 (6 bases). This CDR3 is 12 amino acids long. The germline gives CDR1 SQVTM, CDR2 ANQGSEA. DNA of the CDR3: TGCAGCGTAGAAGCGGGTTACAATGAGCAGTTCTTC. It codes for CSVEAGYNEQFF.

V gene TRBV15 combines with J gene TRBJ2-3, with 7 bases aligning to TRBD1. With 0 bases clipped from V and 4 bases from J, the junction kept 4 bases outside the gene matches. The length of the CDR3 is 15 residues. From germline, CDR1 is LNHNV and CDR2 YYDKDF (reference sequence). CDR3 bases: TGTGCCACCAGCAGAGAGGGACAGAGTCCAGATACGCAGTATTTT. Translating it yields CATSREGQSPDTQYF.

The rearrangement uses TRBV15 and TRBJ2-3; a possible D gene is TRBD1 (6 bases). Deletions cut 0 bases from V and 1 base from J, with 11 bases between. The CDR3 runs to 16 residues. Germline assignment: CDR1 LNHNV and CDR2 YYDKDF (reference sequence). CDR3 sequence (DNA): TGTGCCACCAGCAGAGATCGGGCAGGGGGCACAGATACGCAGTATTTT. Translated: CATSRDRAGGTDTQYF. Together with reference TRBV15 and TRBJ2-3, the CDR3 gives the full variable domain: DAMVIQNPRYQVTQFGKPVTLSCSQTLNHNVMYWYQQKSSQAPKLLFHYYDKDFNNEADTPDNFQSRRPNTSFCFLDIRSPGLGDTAMYLCATSRDRAGGTDTQYFGPGTRLTVL.

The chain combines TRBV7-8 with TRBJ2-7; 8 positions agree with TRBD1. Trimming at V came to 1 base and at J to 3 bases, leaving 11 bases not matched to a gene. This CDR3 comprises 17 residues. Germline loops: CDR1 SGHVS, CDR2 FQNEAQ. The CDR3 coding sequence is TGTGCCAGCAGCTTAGTAGTGTGGACAGGGTTCCTCTACGAGCAGTACGTC. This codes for CASSLVVWTGFLYEQYV.

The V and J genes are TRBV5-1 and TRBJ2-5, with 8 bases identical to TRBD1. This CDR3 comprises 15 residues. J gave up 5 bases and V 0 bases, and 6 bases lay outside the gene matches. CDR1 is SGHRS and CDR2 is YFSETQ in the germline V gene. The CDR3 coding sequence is TGCGCCAGCAGCTTGGAGGACAGGGTGAGGGAGACCCAGTACTTC. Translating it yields CASSLEDRVRETQYF. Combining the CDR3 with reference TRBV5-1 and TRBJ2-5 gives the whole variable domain KAGVTQTPRYLIKTRGQQVTLSCSPISGHRSVSWYQQTPGQGLQFLFEYFSETQRNKGNFPGRFSGRQFSNSRSEMNVSTLELGDSALYLCASSLEDRVRETQYFGPGTRLLVL.

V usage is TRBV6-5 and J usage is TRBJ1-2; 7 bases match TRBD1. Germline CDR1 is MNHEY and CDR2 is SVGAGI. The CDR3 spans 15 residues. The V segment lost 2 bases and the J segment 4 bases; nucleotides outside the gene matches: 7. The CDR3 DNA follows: TGTGCCAGCAGTTACGTCGAGGGGGCGGGCTATGGCTACACCTTC. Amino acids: CASSYVEGAGYGYTF.

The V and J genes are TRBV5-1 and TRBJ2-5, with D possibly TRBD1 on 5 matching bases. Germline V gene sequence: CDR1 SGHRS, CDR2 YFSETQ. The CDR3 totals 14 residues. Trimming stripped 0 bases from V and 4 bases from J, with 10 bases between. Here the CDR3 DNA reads TGCGCCAGCAGCTTGGAGGCAGGGCGAGAGACCCAGTACTTC. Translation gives CASSLEAGRETQYF. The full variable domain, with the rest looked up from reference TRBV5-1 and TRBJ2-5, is KAGVTQTPRYLIKTRGQQVTLSCSPISGHRSVSWYQQTPGQGLQFLFEYFSETQRNKGNFPGRFSGRQFSNSRSEMNVSTLELGDSALYLCASSLEAGRETQYFGPGTRLLVL.

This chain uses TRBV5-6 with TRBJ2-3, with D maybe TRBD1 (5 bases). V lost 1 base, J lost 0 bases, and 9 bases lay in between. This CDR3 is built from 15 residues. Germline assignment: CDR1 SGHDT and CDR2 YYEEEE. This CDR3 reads CASSLLGPSTDTQYF. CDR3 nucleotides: TGTGCCAGCAGCTTGTTGGGGCCGAGCACAGATACGCAGTATTTT.

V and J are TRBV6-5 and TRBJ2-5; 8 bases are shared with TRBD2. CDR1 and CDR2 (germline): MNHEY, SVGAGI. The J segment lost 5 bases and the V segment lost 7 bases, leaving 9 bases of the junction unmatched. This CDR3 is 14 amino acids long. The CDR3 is CASTGVAGIETQYF. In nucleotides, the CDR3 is TGTGCCAGCACCGGGGTAGCGGGGATTGAGACCCAGTACTTC.

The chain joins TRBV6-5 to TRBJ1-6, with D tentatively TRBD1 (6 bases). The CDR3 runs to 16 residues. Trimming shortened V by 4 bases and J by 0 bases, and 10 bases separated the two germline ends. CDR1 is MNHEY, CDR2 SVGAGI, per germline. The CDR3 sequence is CASSFEGVSYNSPLHF. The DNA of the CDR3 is TGTGCCAGCAGTTTTGAGGGGGTCTCCTATAATTCACCCCTCCACTTT.

The CDR3 is CATSRVRSGIQYF. As DNA, the CDR3 is TGTGCCACCAGCAGAGTTCGGTCTGGCATTCAGTACTTC. This rearrangement joins TRBV15 to TRBJ2-4; D is ambiguous. Germline V gene sequence: CDR1 LNHNV, CDR2 YYDKDF (reference sequence). The CDR3 covers 13 residues. Deletions cut 1 base from V and 9 bases from J, with 10 bases between. Using reference TRBV15 and TRBJ2-4 for the parts outside the CDR3, the full variable domain is DAMVIQNPRYQVTQFGKPVTLSCSQTLNHNVMYWYQQKSSQAPKLLFHYYDKDFNNEADTPDNFQSRRPNTSFCFLDIRSPGLGDTAMYLCATSRVRSGIQYFGAGTRLSVL.

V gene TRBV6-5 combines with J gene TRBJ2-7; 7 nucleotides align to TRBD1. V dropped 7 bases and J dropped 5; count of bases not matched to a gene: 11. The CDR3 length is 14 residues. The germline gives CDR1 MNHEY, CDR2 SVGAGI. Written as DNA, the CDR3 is TGTGCCAGCACGACGACAGGGCTCAGGAACGAGCAGTACGTC. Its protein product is CASTTTGLRNEQYV.

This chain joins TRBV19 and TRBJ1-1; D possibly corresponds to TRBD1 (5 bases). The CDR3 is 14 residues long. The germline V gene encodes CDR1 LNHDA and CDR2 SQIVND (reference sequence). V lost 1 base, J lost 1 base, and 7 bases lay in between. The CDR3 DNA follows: TGTGCCAGTAGTATAGCGGACACGAACACTGAAGCTTTCTTT. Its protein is CASSIADTNTEAFF.

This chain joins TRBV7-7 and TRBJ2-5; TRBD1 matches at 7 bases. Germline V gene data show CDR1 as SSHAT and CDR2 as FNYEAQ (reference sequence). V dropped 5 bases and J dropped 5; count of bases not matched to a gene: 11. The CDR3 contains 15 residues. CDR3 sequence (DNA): TGTGCCAGCAGCCCACAGACAGGGAATGGGGAGACCCAGTACTTC. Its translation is CASSPQTGNGETQYF.

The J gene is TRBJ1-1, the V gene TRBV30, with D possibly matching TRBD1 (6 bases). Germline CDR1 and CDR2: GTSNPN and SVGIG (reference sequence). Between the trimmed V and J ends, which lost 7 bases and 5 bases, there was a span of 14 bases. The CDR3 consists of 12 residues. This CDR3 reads CASVGGGTEAFF. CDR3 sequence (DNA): TGTGCCTCAGTAGGGGGTGGGACTGAAGCTTTCTTT.

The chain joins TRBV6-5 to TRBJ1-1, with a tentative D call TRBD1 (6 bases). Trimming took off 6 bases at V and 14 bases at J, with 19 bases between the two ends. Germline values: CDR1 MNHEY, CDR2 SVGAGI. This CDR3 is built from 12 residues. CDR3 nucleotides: TGTGCCAGCAGCCGGGGTGGGGGGGCAGCCTTCTTT. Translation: CASSRGGGAAFF.

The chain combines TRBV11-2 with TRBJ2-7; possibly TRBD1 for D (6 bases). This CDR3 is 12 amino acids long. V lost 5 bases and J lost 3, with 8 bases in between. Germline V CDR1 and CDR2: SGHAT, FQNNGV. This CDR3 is CASSPDSYEQYV. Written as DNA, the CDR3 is TGTGCCAGCAGCCCGGACAGCTACGAGCAGTACGTC.

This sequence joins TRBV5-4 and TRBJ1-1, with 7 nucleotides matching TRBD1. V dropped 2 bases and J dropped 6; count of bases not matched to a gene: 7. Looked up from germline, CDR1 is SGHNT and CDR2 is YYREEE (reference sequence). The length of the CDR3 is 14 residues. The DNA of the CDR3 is TGTGCCAGCAGCTTAGCAGGGGGAAGCGCTGAAGCTTTCTTT. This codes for CASSLAGGSAEAFF.

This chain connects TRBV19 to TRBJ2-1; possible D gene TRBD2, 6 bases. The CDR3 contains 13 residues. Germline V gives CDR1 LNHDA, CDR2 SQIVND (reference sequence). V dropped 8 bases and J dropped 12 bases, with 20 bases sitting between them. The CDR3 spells CASAIGTDGTQFF. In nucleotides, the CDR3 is TGTGCCAGTGCAATCGGGACTGACGGTACGCAGTTCTTC.

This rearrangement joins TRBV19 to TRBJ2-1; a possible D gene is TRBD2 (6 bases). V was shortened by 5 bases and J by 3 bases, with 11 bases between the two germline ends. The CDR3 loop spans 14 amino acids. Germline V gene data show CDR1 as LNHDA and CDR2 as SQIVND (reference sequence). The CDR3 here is CASSYGSLYNEQFF. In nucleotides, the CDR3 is TGTGCCAGTAGTTACGGGAGCCTCTACAATGAGCAGTTCTTC. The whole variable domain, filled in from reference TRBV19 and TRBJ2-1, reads DGGITQSPKYLFRKEGQNVTLSCEQNLNHDAMYWYRQDPGQGLRLIYYSQIVNDFQKGDIAEGYSVSREKKESFPLTVTSAQKNPTAFYLCASSYGSLYNEQFFGPGTRLTVL.

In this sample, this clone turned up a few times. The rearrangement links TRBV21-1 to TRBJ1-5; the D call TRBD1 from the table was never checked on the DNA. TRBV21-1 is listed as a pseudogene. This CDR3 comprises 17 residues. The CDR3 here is CASSKWVDRGYGQPQHF. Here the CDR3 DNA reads TGTGCCAGCAGCAAATGGGTCGACAGGGGGTATGGTCAGCCCCAGCATTTT.

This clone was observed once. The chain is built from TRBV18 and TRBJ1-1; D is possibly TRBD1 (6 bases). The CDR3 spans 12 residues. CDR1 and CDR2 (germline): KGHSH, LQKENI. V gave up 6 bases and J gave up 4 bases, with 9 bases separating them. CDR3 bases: TGTGCCAGCTCCAGGGGTGGCACTGAAGCTTTCTTT. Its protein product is CASSRGGTEAFF.

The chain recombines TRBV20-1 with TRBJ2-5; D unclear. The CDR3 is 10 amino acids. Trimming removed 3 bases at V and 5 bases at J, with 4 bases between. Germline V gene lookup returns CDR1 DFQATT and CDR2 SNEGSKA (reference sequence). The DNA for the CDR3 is TGCAGTGCTAGCTTTGAGACCCAGTACTTC. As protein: CSASFETQYF.

The CDR3 spells CASSYKRDTNPFFSKDTQYF. In nucleotides, the CDR3 is TGCGCCAGCAGCTACAAACGGGACACCAACCCATTCTTTTCCAAAGATACGCAGTATTTT. The chain carries TRBV5-1 and TRBJ2-3; a possible D gene is TRBD1 (6 bases). The CDR3 is made up of 20 amino acids. Between the trimmed V and J ends, which lost 3 bases and 5 bases, there was a span of 31 bases. Germline lookup yields CDR1 SGHRS and CDR2 YFSETQ. Based on the CDR3 plus reference TRBV5-1 and TRBJ2-3, the full variable domain is KAGVTQTPRYLIKTRGQQVTLSCSPISGHRSVSWYQQTPGQGLQFLFEYFSETQRNKGNFPGRFSGRQFSNSRSEMNVSTLELGDSALYLCASSYKRDTNPFFSKDTQYFGPGTRLTVL.